A single sample gave rise to the 9 T cell receptor beta chains below, sequenced in a study of blood T cell repertoires in COVID-19. Sequenced by immunoSEQ multiplex PCR; TCRdb stores in-frame clones only, minus some. This table holds approximately 140,000 clones, about 88% found once. The specimen sequenced was peripheral blood. Receptor source: a human donor with COVID-19, enrolled during active disease. The donor label of this sample is uncertain.

The chain has TRBV27 and TRBJ2-2; D gene uncertain. The ends were cut back, 3 bases at V and 0 bases at J, with 5 bases in the middle. Germline V gives CDR1 MNHEY, CDR2 SMNVEV (reference sequence). CDR3 size: 14 residues. CDR3 coding DNA: TGTGCCAGCAGTTTGCTATCGAACACCGGGGAGCTGTTTTTT. This encodes CASSLLSNTGELFF.

CDR3 protein: CASHRGVDPTF. For the CDR3, the DNA is TGTGCCAGCCACCGCGGAGTTGACCCCACCTTC. This rearrangement joins TRBV7-9 to TRBJ1-2, with D unresolved. The CDR3 is 11 amino acids. Germline lookup yields CDR1 SEHNR and CDR2 FQNEAQ (reference sequence). V lost 8 bases, J lost 13 bases, and 17 bases lay in between.

This chain connects TRBV6-5 to TRBJ2-3, with unresolved D. Germline V lookup: CDR1 MNHEY, CDR2 SVGAGI. Trimming shortened V by 6 bases and J by 3 bases, and 13 bases separated the two germline ends. The CDR3 consists of 14 residues. The CDR3 bases are TGTGCCAGCAGAGTTGGTACGAGGACAGATACGCAGTATTTT. Translated, it gives CASRVGTRTDTQYF.

V usage is TRBV19 and J usage is TRBJ2-1; 7 bases map to TRBD1. Germline trimming cut 5 bases from V and 8 bases from J; bases unmatched to any gene: 12. In germline, CDR1 is LNHDA, CDR2 SQIVND (reference sequence). The CDR3 runs to 15 residues. CDR3 DNA: TGTGCCAGTAGTTCCCGGAGAACAGGGGTCGATGAGCAGTTCTTC. It translates to CASSSRRTGVDEQFF.

This rearrangement joins TRBV6-6 to TRBJ2-5; D remains ambiguous. Per the germline V gene, CDR1 is MNHNY and CDR2 is SVGAGI (reference sequence). The CDR3 consists of 13 residues. Between the trimmed V and J ends, which lost 6 bases and 1 base, there was a span of 9 bases. CDR3 sequence: CASSLRLQETQYF. CDR3 nucleotides: TGTGCCAGCAGCCTGAGACTCCAAGAGACCCAGTACTTC.

This chain connects TRBV4-2 to TRBJ2-3, with 13 bases identical to TRBD2. The CDR3 is 15 residues long. Germline CDR1 LGHNA, CDR2 YNFKEQ. After removal of 1 base from V and 7 bases from J, the junction contained 2 bases not matched to a gene. The CDR3 nucleotides are TGTGCCAGCAGCCAAGGGACTAGCGGGAGTTATACGCAGTATTTT. Amino acid sequence: CASSQGTSGSYTQYF.

The rearrangement uses TRBV5-1 and TRBJ2-2, with TRBD2 matching 9 bases. Germline V CDR1 and CDR2: SGHRS, YFSETQ. Trimming at V came to 3 bases and at J to 7 bases, leaving 10 bases not matched to a gene. The CDR3 consists of 16 residues. Written as DNA, the CDR3 is TGCGCCAGCAGCTCCTTGGCGGGGGGGCTTGACGGGGAGCTGTTTTTT. Protein: CASSSLAGGLDGELFF.

The V and J genes are TRBV7-3 and TRBJ1-2; no firm D call. Per the germline V gene, CDR1 is SGHTA and CDR2 is FQGTGA. CDR3 length: 16 residues. V was clipped by 5 bases and J by 1 base, with 17 bases between them. The CDR3 region is CASSRPGRLLNYGYTF. In DNA form, the CDR3 reads TGTGCCAGCAGCCGACCCGGCAGGCTCCTTAACTATGGCTACACCTTC. The whole variable domain, filled in from reference TRBV7-3 and TRBJ1-2, reads GAGVSQTPSNKVTEKGKYVELRCDPISGHTALYWYRQSLGQGPEFLIYFQGTGAADDSGLPNDRFFAVRPEGSVSTLKIQRTERGDSAVYLCASSRPGRLLNYGYTFGSGTRLTVV.

This sequence joins TRBV10-3 and TRBJ2-7; perhaps TRBD1 as D (6 bases). Germline assignment: CDR1 ENHRY and CDR2 SYGVKD. The CDR3 length is 14 residues. The V gene lost 0 bases and the J gene lost 2 bases, with 8 bases spanning the gap. CDR3 bases: TGTGCCATCAGTGAGTCCAGGGACACCTACGAGCAGTACTTC. Translation: CAISESRDTYEQYF.